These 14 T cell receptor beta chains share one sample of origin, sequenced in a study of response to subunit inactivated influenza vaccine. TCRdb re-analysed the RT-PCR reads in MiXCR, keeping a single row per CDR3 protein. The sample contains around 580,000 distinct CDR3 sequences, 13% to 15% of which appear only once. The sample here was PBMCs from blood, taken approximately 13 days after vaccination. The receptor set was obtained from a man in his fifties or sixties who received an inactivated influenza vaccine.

In DNA, the CDR3 is TGTGCCAGTAGCCAACGAGGGTTGATCGGGGAGACCCAGTACTTC. Translation: CASSQRGLIGETQYF. The chain couples TRBV19 to TRBJ2-5, with D maybe TRBD2 (5 bases). Germline V gives CDR1 LNHDA, CDR2 SQIVND (reference sequence). This CDR3 is 15 amino acids long. The germline V and J ends were trimmed by 6 bases and 5 bases, with 19 bases remaining between them. Combining the CDR3 with reference TRBV19 and TRBJ2-5 gives the whole variable domain DGGITQSPKYLFRKEGQNVTLSCEQNLNHDAMYWYRQDPGQGLRLIYYSQIVNDFQKGDIAEGYSVSREKKESFPLTVTSAQKNPTAFYLCASSQRGLIGETQYFGPGTRLLVL.

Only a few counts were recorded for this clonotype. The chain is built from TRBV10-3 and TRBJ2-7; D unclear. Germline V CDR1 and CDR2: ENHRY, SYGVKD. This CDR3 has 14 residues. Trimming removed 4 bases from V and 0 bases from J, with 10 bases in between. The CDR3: CAISVGQSSYEQYF. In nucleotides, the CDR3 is TGTGCCATCAGTGTTGGCCAGAGCTCCTACGAGCAGTACTTC.

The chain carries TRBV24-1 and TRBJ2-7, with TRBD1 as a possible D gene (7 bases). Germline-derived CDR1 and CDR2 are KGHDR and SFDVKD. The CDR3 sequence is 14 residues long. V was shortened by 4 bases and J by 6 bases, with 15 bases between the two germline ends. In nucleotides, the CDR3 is TGTGCCACCAGTGACTCCAGGGGGGTAAGCGAGCAGTACTTC. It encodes CATSDSRGVSEQYF.

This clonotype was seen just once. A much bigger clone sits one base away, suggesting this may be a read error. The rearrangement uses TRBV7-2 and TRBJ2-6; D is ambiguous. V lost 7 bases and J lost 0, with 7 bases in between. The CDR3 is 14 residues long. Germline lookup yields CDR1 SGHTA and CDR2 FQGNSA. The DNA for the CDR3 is TGTGCCAGCACCCTCAACTCTGGGGCCAACGTCCTGACTTTC. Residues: CASTLNSGANVLTF.

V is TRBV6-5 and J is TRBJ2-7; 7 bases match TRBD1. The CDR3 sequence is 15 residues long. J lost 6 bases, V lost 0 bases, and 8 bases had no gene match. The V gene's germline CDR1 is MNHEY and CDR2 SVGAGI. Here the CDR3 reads CASSYSPQGYSEQYF. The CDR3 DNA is TGTGCCAGCAGTTACTCCCCACAGGGGTACTCCGAGCAGTACTTC.

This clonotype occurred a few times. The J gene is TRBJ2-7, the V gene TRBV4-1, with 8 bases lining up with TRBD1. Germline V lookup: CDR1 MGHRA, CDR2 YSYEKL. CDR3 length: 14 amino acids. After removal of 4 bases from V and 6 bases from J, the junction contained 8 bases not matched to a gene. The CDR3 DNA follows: TGCGCCAGCAGCCTGGGGACAGGACATTCCGAGCAGTACTTC. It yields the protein CASSLGTGHSEQYF.

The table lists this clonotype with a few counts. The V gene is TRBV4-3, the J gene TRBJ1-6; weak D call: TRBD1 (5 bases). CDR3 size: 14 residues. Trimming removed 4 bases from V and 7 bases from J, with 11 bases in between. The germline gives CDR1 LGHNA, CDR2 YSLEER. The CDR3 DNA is TGCGCCAGCAGCCCTGGACACGGAAATTCACCCCTCCACTTT. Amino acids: CASSPGHGNSPLHF.

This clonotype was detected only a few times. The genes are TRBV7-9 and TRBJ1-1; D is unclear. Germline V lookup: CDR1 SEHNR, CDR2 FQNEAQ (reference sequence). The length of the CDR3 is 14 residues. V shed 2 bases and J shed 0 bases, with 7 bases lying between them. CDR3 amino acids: CASSLQVLNTEAFF. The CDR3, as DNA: TGTGCCAGCAGCTTACAAGTCTTGAACACTGAAGCTTTCTTT.

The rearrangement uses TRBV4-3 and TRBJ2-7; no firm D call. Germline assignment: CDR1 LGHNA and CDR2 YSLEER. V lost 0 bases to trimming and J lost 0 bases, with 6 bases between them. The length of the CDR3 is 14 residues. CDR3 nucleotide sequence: TGCGCCAGCAGCCAAGATCCTAGCTCCTACGAGCAGTACTTC. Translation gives CASSQDPSSYEQYF.

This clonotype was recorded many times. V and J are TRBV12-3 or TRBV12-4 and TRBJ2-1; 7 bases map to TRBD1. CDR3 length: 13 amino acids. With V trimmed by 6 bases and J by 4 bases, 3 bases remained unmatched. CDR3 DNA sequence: TGTGCCAGCAGGACAGGGCCGTACAATGAGCAGTTCTTC. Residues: CASRTGPYNEQFF.

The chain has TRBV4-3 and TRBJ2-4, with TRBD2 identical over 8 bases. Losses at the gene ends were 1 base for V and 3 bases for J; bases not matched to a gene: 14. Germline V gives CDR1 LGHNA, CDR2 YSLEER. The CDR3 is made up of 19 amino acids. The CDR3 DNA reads TGCGCCAGCAGCCAAGGCCGTAGGGGGACTAGTCTCGACAAAAACATTCAGTACTTC. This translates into CASSQGRRGTSLDKNIQYF.

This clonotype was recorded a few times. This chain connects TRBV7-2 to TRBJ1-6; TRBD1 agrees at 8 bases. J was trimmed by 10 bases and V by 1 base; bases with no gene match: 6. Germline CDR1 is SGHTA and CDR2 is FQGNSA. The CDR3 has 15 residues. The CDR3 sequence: CASSLVHRGESPLHF. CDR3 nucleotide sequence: TGTGCCAGCAGCTTAGTGCACAGGGGGGAATCACCCCTCCACTTT.

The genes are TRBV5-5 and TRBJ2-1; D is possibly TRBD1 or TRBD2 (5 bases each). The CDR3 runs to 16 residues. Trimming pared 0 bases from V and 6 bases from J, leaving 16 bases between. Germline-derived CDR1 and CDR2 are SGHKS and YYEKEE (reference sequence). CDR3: CASSLDPGAGANEQFF. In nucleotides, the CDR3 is TGTGCCAGCAGCTTGGATCCCGGGGCTGGGGCCAATGAGCAGTTCTTC.

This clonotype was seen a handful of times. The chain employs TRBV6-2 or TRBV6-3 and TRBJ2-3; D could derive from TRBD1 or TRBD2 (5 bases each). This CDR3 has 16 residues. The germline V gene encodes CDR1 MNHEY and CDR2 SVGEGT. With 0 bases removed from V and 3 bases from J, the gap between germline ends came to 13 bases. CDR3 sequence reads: CASSYSDRGATDTQYF. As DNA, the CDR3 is TGTGCCAGCAGTTACTCTGACCGAGGGGCGACAGATACGCAGTATTTT.